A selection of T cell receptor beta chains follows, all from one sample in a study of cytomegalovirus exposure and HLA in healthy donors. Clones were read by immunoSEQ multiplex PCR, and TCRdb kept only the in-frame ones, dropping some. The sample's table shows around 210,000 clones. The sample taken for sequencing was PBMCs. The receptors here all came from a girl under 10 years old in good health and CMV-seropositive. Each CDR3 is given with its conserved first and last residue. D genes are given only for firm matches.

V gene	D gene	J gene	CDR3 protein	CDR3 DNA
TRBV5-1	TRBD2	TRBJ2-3	CASSLKTSGRSDTQYF	TGCGCCAGCAGCCTAAAGACTAGCGGGAGGTCAGATACGCAGTATTTT
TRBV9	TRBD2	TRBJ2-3	CASSDPGTSLGDTQYF	TGTGCCAGCAGCGATCCCGGGACTAGCTTAGGGGATACGCAGTATTTT
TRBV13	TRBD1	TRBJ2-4	CASSFRRLELLTGGMALAKNIQYF	TGTGCCAGCAGCTTTAGACGACTTGAACTTCTCACAGGGGGCATGGCCCTAGCCAAAAACATTCAGTACTTC
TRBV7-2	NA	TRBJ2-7	CASSSALRDFYEQYF	TGTGCCAGCAGCTCAGCCTTAAGGGACTTCTACGAGCAGTACTTC
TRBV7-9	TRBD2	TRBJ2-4	CASSLGGLSSGRTKNIQYF	TGTGCCAGCAGCTTAGGCGGGTTGTCTAGCGGGAGGACCAAAAACATTCAGTACTTC
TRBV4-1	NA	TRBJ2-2	CASSQRPQGGTGELFF	TGCGCCAGCAGCCAACGGCCCCAAGGCGGCACCGGGGAGCTGTTTTTT
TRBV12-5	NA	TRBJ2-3	CASALSRGDTQYF	TGTGCTAGTGCCCTGAGTAGAGGAGATACGCAGTATTTT
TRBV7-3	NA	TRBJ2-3	CASSLSGPTDTQYF	TGTGCCAGCAGCTTAAGCGGCCCAACAGATACGCAGTATTTT
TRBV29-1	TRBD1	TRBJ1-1	CSVDHAGGTEAFF	TGCAGCGTTGACCACGCAGGGGGAACTGAAGCTTTCTTT
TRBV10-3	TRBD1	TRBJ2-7	CAISESTGGHEQYF	TGTGCCATCAGTGAGTCGACAGGGGGCCACGAGCAGTACTTC
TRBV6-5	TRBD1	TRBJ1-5	CASSYTTGVSQPQHF	TGTGCCAGCAGTTACACGACAGGGGTGAGTCAGCCCCAGCATTTT
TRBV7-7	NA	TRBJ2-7	CASSAQIFHEQYF	TGTGCCAGCAGCGCGCAAATCTTTCACGAGCAGTACTTC
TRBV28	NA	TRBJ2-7	CASSPPGASSYEQYF	TGTGCCAGCAGTCCACCTGGGGCCTCCTCCTACGAGCAGTACTTC
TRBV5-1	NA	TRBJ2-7	CASSLWDNYEQYF	TGCGCCAGCAGCTTGTGGGACAACTACGAGCAGTACTTC
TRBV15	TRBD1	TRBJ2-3	CATSSKAGGSDTQYF	TGTGCCACCAGCAGTAAAGCAGGGGGTTCGGATACGCAGTATTTT
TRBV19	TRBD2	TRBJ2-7	CASNSGSGYEQYF	TGTGCCAGTAATAGCGGGAGCGGGTACGAGCAGTACTTC
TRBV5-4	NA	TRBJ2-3	CASSLRYGRKGTDTQYF	TGTGCCAGCAGCTTGAGGTACGGGAGAAAGGGCACAGATACGCAGTATTTT
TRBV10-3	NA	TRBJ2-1	CAISQAGTAPGEQFF	TGTGCCATCAGCCAGGCCGGGACTGCCCCGGGTGAGCAGTTCTTC
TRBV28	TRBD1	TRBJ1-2	CASRSGQGHGYTF	TGTGCCAGCAGATCTGGACAGGGTCATGGCTACACCTTC
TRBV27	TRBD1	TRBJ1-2	CASRLGQGEYGYTF	TGTGCCAGCAGACTGGGACAGGGGGAATATGGCTACACCTTC
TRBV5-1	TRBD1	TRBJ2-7	CASSFTTGVGEQYF	TGCGCCAGCAGCTTTACTACAGGGGTAGGCGAGCAGTACTTC
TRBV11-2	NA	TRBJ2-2	CASSSRGRGEGTGELFF	TGTGCCAGCAGCTCCCGAGGGCGGGGCGAGGGTACCGGGGAGCTGTTTTTT
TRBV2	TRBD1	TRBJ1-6	CASSEEGQRLNSPLHF	TGTGCCAGCAGCGAGGAGGGACAGCGACTCAATTCACCCCTCCACTTT
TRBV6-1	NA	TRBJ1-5	CASSELSGGQPQHF	TGTGCCAGCAGTGAACTCTCGGGAGGGCAGCCCCAGCATTTT
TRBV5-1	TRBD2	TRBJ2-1	CASSLAPGGVGEQFF	TGCGCCAGCAGCTTGGCGCCGGGAGGGGTCGGTGAGCAGTTCTTC
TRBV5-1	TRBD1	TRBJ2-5	CASSFDRGDETQYF	TGCGCCAGCAGCTTTGACAGGGGGGACGAGACCCAGTACTTC
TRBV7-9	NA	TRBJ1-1	CASSPFSVRSNTEAFF	TGTGCCAGCAGTCCGTTTTCGGTCAGGTCGAACACTGAAGCTTTCTTT
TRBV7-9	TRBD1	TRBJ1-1	CASSSGQAISITEAFF	TGTGCCAGCAGCTCGGGACAGGCAATATCCATCACTGAAGCTTTCTTT
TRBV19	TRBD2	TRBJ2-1	CASRYNPTSGRISYNEQFF	TGTGCCAGTAGATATAACCCGACTAGCGGGAGAATTTCCTACAATGAGCAGTTCTTC
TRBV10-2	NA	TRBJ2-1	CASLPGVGRNEQFF	TGCGCCAGCCTCCCCGGGGTAGGTAGGAATGAGCAGTTCTTC
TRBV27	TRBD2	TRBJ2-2	CASSLSGGFNTGELFF	TGTGCCAGCAGTTTATCGGGAGGGTTTAACACCGGGGAGCTGTTTTTT
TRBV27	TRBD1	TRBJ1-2	CASKGGGWDGYTF	TGTGCCAGCAAAGGAGGGGGCTGGGATGGCTACACCTTC
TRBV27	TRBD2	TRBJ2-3	CASSLRGEGSWDTQYF	TGTGCCAGCAGTTTGCGGGGGGAGGGGTCGTGGGATACGCAGTATTTT
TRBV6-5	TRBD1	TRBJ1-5	CASSSGQGNQPQHF	TGTGCCAGCAGTTCAGGACAGGGCAATCAGCCCCAGCATTTT
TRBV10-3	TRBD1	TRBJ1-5	CAIRTGSNQPQHF	TGTGCCATCAGGACAGGGAGCAATCAGCCCCAGCATTTT
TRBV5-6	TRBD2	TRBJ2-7	CASSSGLAGREQYF	TGTGCCAGCAGCTCCGGACTAGCGGGACGCGAGCAGTACTTC
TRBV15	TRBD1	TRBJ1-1	CATSTTGETTEAFF	TGTGCCACCAGCACGACAGGGGAAACCACTGAAGCTTTCTTT
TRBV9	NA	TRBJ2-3	CASSPQPQGKADTQYF	TGTGCCAGCAGCCCGCAACCACAGGGAAAAGCAGATACGCAGTATTTT
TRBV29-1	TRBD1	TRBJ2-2	CSVVGQRNTGELFF	TGCAGCGTCGTGGGACAGCGGAACACCGGGGAGCTGTTTTTT
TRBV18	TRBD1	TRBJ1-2	CASSSGTDLYGYTF	TGTGCCAGCTCGTCCGGGACAGACCTCTATGGCTACACCTTC
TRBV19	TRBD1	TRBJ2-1	CASSIRQGQAGEQFF	TGTGCCAGTAGTATCCGCCAGGGACAGGCGGGTGAGCAGTTCTTC
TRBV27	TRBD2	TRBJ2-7	CASSSLAGPAREQYF	TGTGCCAGCAGTTCCCTAGCGGGGCCCGCGCGGGAGCAGTACTTC
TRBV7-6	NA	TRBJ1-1	CASSLGGIKTEAFF	TGTGCCAGCAGCTTGGGAGGTATTAAGACTGAAGCTTTCTTT
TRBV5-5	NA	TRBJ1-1	CASSLDWNTEAFF	TGTGCCAGCAGCTTGGACTGGAACACTGAAGCTTTCTTT
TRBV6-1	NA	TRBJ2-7	CAIQGLPGYYEQYF	TGTGCCATCCAGGGGCTTCCCGGCTACTACGAGCAGTACTTC